Listed below are T cell receptor beta chains from one sample, sequenced in a study of T cells after yellow fever vaccination. TCRdb re-analysed the 5' RACE reads in MiXCR, keeping a single row per CDR3 protein. The data contain 150,000 to 200,000 distinct CDR3 sequences, roughly 11% of them singletons. Material: CD8+ T cells sorted from PBMCs, obtained 15 days after the yellow fever booster vaccination. Every receptor here comes from a man aged 18 to 30 who received the YFV17D yellow fever vaccine. CDR3s include the opening cysteine and the closing phenylalanine or tryptophan. The order of the fields is V gene, J gene, clone size, CDR3 length, D gene, CDR3 protein, CDR3 DNA. A D gene is named only where the DNA matches it firmly. Clone size is stated in some rows and not others, as once, few, many or a class when expanded.

v_gene: TRBV9; j_gene: TRBJ2-1; abundance: NA; len: 15; d_gene: TRBD2; CDR3aa: CASSGTSGGAREQFF; CDR3nt: TGTGCCAGCAGCGGGACTAGCGGGGGGGCACGTGAGCAGTTCTTC
v_gene: TRBV5-6; j_gene: TRBJ1-2; abundance: few; len: 11; d_gene: NA; CDR3aa: CASSLTGGYTF; CDR3nt: TGTGCCAGCAGCCTGACAGGCGGCTACACCTTC
v_gene: TRBV4-1; j_gene: TRBJ1-2; abundance: few; len: 11; d_gene: NA; CDR3aa: CASSQEDGYTF; CDR3nt: TGCGCCAGCAGCCAAGAGGATGGCTACACCTTC
v_gene: TRBV7-9; j_gene: TRBJ2-3; abundance: few; len: 12; d_gene: NA; CDR3aa: CASRGGADTQYF; CDR3nt: TGTGCCAGCAGGGGCGGCGCAGATACGCAGTATTTT
v_gene: TRBV27; j_gene: TRBJ2-5; abundance: NA; len: 12; d_gene: TRBD2; CDR3aa: CASRSSGGRLYF; CDR3nt: TGTGCCAGCAGATCTAGCGGGGGGAGGCTGTACTTC
v_gene: TRBV27; j_gene: TRBJ2-3; abundance: NA; len: 15; d_gene: NA; CDR3aa: CASSLREGITDTQYF; CDR3nt: TGTGCCAGCAGTTTAAGGGAAGGGATCACAGATACGCAGTATTTT
v_gene: TRBV11-2; j_gene: TRBJ2-1; abundance: few; len: 15; d_gene: TRBD2; CDR3aa: CASSPLAGGQNEQFF; CDR3nt: TGTGCCAGCAGCCCACTAGCGGGGGGGCAAAATGAGCAGTTCTTC
v_gene: TRBV7-6; j_gene: TRBJ2-2; abundance: NA; len: 15; d_gene: TRBD2; CDR3aa: CASSTAGLNTGELFF; CDR3nt: TGTGCCAGCAGCACCGCGGGACTAAACACCGGGGAGCTGTTTTTT
v_gene: TRBV4-2; j_gene: TRBJ2-2; abundance: NA; len: 17; d_gene: NA; CDR3aa: CASSQDYGTGFTGELFF; CDR3nt: TGTGCCAGCAGCCAAGACTATGGGACGGGCTTCACCGGGGAGCTGTTTTTT
v_gene: TRBV12-3/TRBV12-4; j_gene: TRBJ2-1; abundance: few; len: 15; d_gene: TRBD1; CDR3aa: CASRPRQGDYNEQFF; CDR3nt: TGTGCCAGCAGACCCCGACAGGGGGACTACAATGAGCAGTTCTTC
v_gene: TRBV15; j_gene: TRBJ2-5; abundance: NA; len: 15; d_gene: NA; CDR3aa: CATSPRTVIPETQYF; CDR3nt: TGTGCCACCAGCCCCCGGACGGTCATCCCAGAGACCCAGTACTTC
v_gene: TRBV6-2/TRBV6-3; j_gene: TRBJ2-1; abundance: NA; len: 16; d_gene: NA; CDR3aa: CASSTGLFRSNNEQFF; CDR3nt: TGTGCCAGCAGTACAGGACTTTTCAGGAGCAACAATGAGCAGTTCTTC
v_gene: TRBV4-1; j_gene: TRBJ1-2; abundance: few; len: 15; d_gene: NA; CDR3aa: CASSQERGSLAGYTF; CDR3nt: TGCGCCAGCAGCCAAGAGAGGGGCTCCCTGGCTGGCTACACCTTC
v_gene: TRBV4-1; j_gene: TRBJ2-5; abundance: NA; len: 15; d_gene: NA; CDR3aa: CASSPRGGLQETQYF; CDR3nt: TGCGCCAGCAGCCCTCGGGGCGGGCTACAAGAGACCCAGTACTTC
v_gene: TRBV27; j_gene: TRBJ2-3; abundance: NA; len: 15; d_gene: NA; CDR3aa: CASSAAGWSTDTQYF; CDR3nt: TGTGCCAGCAGTGCGGCAGGCTGGAGCACAGATACGCAGTATTTT
v_gene: TRBV5-1; j_gene: TRBJ1-2; abundance: few; len: 15; d_gene: NA; CDR3aa: CASSLDPGSYYGYTF; CDR3nt: TGCGCCAGCAGCTTAGATCCGGGATCCTACTATGGCTACACCTTC
v_gene: TRBV5-1; j_gene: TRBJ2-3; abundance: many; len: 15; d_gene: NA; CDR3aa: CASSLWDSGTDTQYF; CDR3nt: TGCGCCAGCAGCTTGTGGGACTCCGGCACAGATACGCAGTATTTT
v_gene: TRBV4-2; j_gene: TRBJ1-3; abundance: many; len: 15; d_gene: TRBD1; CDR3aa: CASSQEGTGIHTIYF; CDR3nt: TGTGCCAGCAGCCAAGAAGGGACAGGGATACACACCATATATTTT
v_gene: TRBV6-6; j_gene: TRBJ2-5; abundance: many; len: 11; d_gene: NA; CDR3aa: CASRYQETQYF; CDR3nt: TGTGCCAGCAGGTACCAAGAGACCCAGTACTTC
v_gene: TRBV29-1; j_gene: TRBJ2-7; abundance: NA; len: 13; d_gene: NA; CDR3aa: CSVEIGEGYEQYF; CDR3nt: TGCAGCGTGGAGATAGGGGAAGGCTACGAGCAGTACTTC
v_gene: TRBV6-1; j_gene: TRBJ2-1; abundance: NA; len: 13; d_gene: TRBD2; CDR3aa: CASTTLADREQFF; CDR3nt: TGTGCCAGCACCACACTAGCGGATCGCGAGCAGTTCTTC
v_gene: TRBV11-2; j_gene: TRBJ2-2; abundance: NA; len: 15; d_gene: TRBD2; CDR3aa: CASSFGRQDTGELFF; CDR3nt: TGTGCCAGCAGCTTCGGGAGGCAGGACACCGGGGAGCTGTTTTTT
v_gene: TRBV4-2; j_gene: TRBJ1-1; abundance: many; len: 17; d_gene: TRBD1; CDR3aa: CASSQSEGDSSNTEAFF; CDR3nt: TGTGCCAGCAGCCAATCCGAAGGGGACAGCTCGAACACTGAAGCTTTCTTT
v_gene: TRBV29-1; j_gene: TRBJ2-3; abundance: NA; len: 15; d_gene: NA; CDR3aa: CSVEGGQKRTDTQYF; CDR3nt: TGCAGCGTTGAGGGGGGACAGAAACGCACAGATACGCAGTATTTT
v_gene: TRBV7-8; j_gene: TRBJ2-2; abundance: few; len: 15; d_gene: NA; CDR3aa: CASSQASGPAGELFF; CDR3nt: TGTGCCAGCAGCCAAGCATCGGGGCCGGCCGGGGAGCTGTTTTTT
v_gene: TRBV5-6; j_gene: TRBJ2-3; abundance: few; len: 15; d_gene: NA; CDR3aa: CASSSGVGAGDTQYF; CDR3nt: TGTGCCAGCAGCTCCGGGGTGGGGGCCGGAGATACGCAGTATTTT
v_gene: TRBV7-2; j_gene: TRBJ1-1; abundance: NA; len: 15; d_gene: NA; CDR3aa: CASRPTGFGNTEAFF; CDR3nt: TGTGCCAGCAGACCCACAGGGTTTGGGAACACTGAAGCTTTCTTT
v_gene: TRBV12-3/TRBV12-4; j_gene: TRBJ2-5; abundance: NA; len: 13; d_gene: NA; CDR3aa: CASSFSVLETQYF; CDR3nt: TGTGCCAGCAGTTTCAGCGTTTTGGAGACCCAGTACTTC
v_gene: TRBV7-9; j_gene: TRBJ1-5; abundance: NA; len: 14; d_gene: TRBD1; CDR3aa: CASQGGVSNQPQHF; CDR3nt: TGTGCCAGCCAGGGGGGGGTTAGCAATCAGCCCCAGCATTTT
v_gene: TRBV12-3/TRBV12-4; j_gene: TRBJ2-5; abundance: few; len: 15; d_gene: NA; CDR3aa: CASSFGPGVQETQYF; CDR3nt: TGTGCCAGCAGTTTCGGTCCAGGGGTCCAAGAGACCCAGTACTTC
v_gene: TRBV24-1; j_gene: TRBJ2-3; abundance: few; len: 15; d_gene: TRBD1; CDR3aa: CATSAGQGRGDTQYF; CDR3nt: TGTGCCACCAGTGCTGGACAGGGCAGGGGAGATACGCAGTATTTT
v_gene: TRBV7-2; j_gene: TRBJ2-3; abundance: few; len: 14; d_gene: NA; CDR3aa: CASSSVFITDTQYF; CDR3nt: TGTGCCAGCAGCTCCGTCTTTATCACAGATACGCAGTATTTT
v_gene: TRBV12-3/TRBV12-4; j_gene: TRBJ2-2; abundance: NA; len: 11; d_gene: NA; CDR3aa: CATGDTGELFF; CDR3nt: TGTGCCACGGGTGACACCGGGGAGCTGTTTTTT
v_gene: TRBV6-6; j_gene: TRBJ1-2; abundance: NA; len: 17; d_gene: NA; CDR3aa: CASSSIMRGTQGLGYTF; CDR3nt: TGTGCCAGCAGTTCGATTATGCGGGGGACCCAGGGACTTGGCTACACCTTC
v_gene: TRBV4-1; j_gene: TRBJ2-1; abundance: many; len: 14; d_gene: NA; CDR3aa: CASSQENRRHEQFF; CDR3nt: TGCGCCAGCAGCCAAGAAAATCGGAGGCACGAGCAGTTCTTC
v_gene: TRBV4-1; j_gene: TRBJ2-3; abundance: few; len: 14; d_gene: NA; CDR3aa: CASSKEPAADTQYF; CDR3nt: TGCGCCAGCAGCAAAGAGCCAGCAGCAGATACGCAGTATTTT
v_gene: TRBV2; j_gene: TRBJ2-7; abundance: NA; len: 14; d_gene: TRBD1; CDR3aa: CASRPPGQIYEQYF; CDR3nt: TGTGCCAGCAGGCCACCGGGACAGATCTACGAGCAGTACTTC
v_gene: TRBV7-9; j_gene: TRBJ1-2; abundance: NA; len: 15; d_gene: NA; CDR3aa: CASSFTDEFQDGYTF; CDR3nt: TGTGCCAGCAGCTTTACGGACGAATTCCAGGATGGCTACACCTTC
v_gene: TRBV2; j_gene: TRBJ2-1; abundance: few; len: 14; d_gene: TRBD2; CDR3aa: CARGSSGDYNEQFF; CDR3nt: TGTGCCAGGGGAAGTAGCGGGGATTACAATGAGCAGTTCTTC
v_gene: TRBV6-5; j_gene: TRBJ2-1; abundance: NA; len: 15; d_gene: TRBD2; CDR3aa: CASSYSSGGYNEQFF; CDR3nt: TGTGCCAGCAGTTATTCCAGCGGGGGGTACAATGAGCAGTTCTTC
v_gene: TRBV12-3/TRBV12-4; j_gene: TRBJ1-1; abundance: few; len: 13; d_gene: NA; CDR3aa: CASSLAPGSGAFF; CDR3nt: TGTGCCAGCAGTTTAGCGCCTGGGTCGGGAGCTTTCTTT
v_gene: TRBV2; j_gene: TRBJ2-7; abundance: few; len: 15; d_gene: NA; CDR3aa: CASTHRGEGYYEQYF; CDR3nt: TGTGCCAGCACCCACAGGGGGGAGGGATACTACGAGCAGTACTTC
v_gene: TRBV7-7; j_gene: TRBJ2-7; abundance: NA; len: 13; d_gene: NA; CDR3aa: CASSPTSSYEQYF; CDR3nt: TGTGCCAGCAGCCCTACTAGCTCCTACGAGCAGTACTTC
v_gene: TRBV6-2/TRBV6-3; j_gene: TRBJ2-1; abundance: NA; len: 11; d_gene: NA; CDR3aa: CASSYGREQFF; CDR3nt: TGTGCCAGCAGTTATGGCCGGGAGCAGTTCTTC
v_gene: TRBV5-6; j_gene: TRBJ2-2; abundance: NA; len: 16; d_gene: NA; CDR3aa: CASSLLRGPNTGELFF; CDR3nt: TGTGCCAGCAGCCTTCTCCGCGGACCGAACACCGGGGAGCTGTTTTTT
v_gene: TRBV9; j_gene: TRBJ2-2; abundance: many; len: 19; d_gene: TRBD2; CDR3aa: CASSPIRSGGERVTGELFF; CDR3nt: TGTGCCAGCAGCCCCATAAGAAGCGGGGGGGAACGAGTCACCGGGGAGCTGTTTTTT
v_gene: TRBV6-5; j_gene: TRBJ2-1; abundance: many; len: 16; d_gene: TRBD2; CDR3aa: CASSSRAGSSYNEQFF; CDR3nt: TGTGCCAGCAGTTCGAGAGCGGGAAGCTCCTACAATGAGCAGTTCTTC
v_gene: TRBV4-1; j_gene: TRBJ2-3; abundance: few; len: 16; d_gene: TRBD2; CDR3aa: CASSLVGRGDTDTQYF; CDR3nt: TGCGCCAGCAGCCTTGTTGGACGGGGGGACACAGATACGCAGTATTTT